What follows are 13 T cell receptor beta chains derived from one specimen sequenced in a study of Ad26.COV2.S vaccination and SARS-CoV-2 variants. TCRdb's copy holds only in-frame clones and misses some; the assay was immunoSEQ multiplex PCR. The repertoire holds about 280,000 clones, with about 87% as singletons. This sample's treatment: roughly 18 received Ad26.COV2.S at low or high dose, single or two shots; 5 received placebo; per-sample allocation not given. Collection of samples fell on day 63 after the first vaccine or placebo injection. The sequencing here drew on peripheral blood, taken in a trial of Ad26.COV2.S vaccine versus placebo. Source of these receptors: a person between 18 and 60 years old who received the Ad26.COV2.S COVID-19 vaccine or a placebo.

The chain has TRBV30 and TRBJ2-1; D is perhaps TRBD2 (5 bases). The CDR3 spans 15 residues. The V and J ends lost 4 bases and 0 bases respectively, with 13 bases between them. The germline V gene has CDR1 GTSNPN and CDR2 SVGIG (reference sequence). This CDR3 is CAWNKRSSSYNEQFF. The CDR3 DNA sequence: TGTGCCTGGAACAAGCGGTCGAGCTCCTACAATGAGCAGTTCTTC.

This chain connects TRBV5-4 to TRBJ1-1; maybe TRBD1 (5 bases). The CDR3 contains 16 residues. V shed 2 bases and J shed 3 bases, with 17 bases lying between them. CDR1 SGHNT and CDR2 YYREEE come from the germline V gene (reference sequence). CDR3 residues: CASSFGGALGDTEAFF. The CDR3 DNA is TGTGCCAGCAGCTTTGGAGGGGCCCTGGGGGACACTGAAGCTTTCTTT.

The gene calls are TRBV11-2 and TRBJ2-7; 11 bases are a match to TRBD2. The CDR3 spans 15 residues. The V gene end was trimmed by 4 bases and the J gene end by 4 bases; junction bases not matched to a gene: 6. CDR1 and CDR2 (germline): SGHAT, FQNNGV. CDR3 coding DNA: TGTGCCAGCAGCTACGGGACTAGCGGACTATACGAGCAGTACTTC. This encodes CASSYGTSGLYEQYF.

The chain couples TRBV2 to TRBJ2-7, with 7 bases fitting TRBD1. The J segment lost 5 bases and the V segment lost 6 bases, leaving 10 bases of the junction unmatched. The CDR3 length is 14 residues. The germline V gene has CDR1 SNHLY and CDR2 FYNNEI. CDR3 sequence: CASRNNLGQNEQYF. CDR3 DNA sequence: TGTGCCAGCAGGAATAACCTGGGACAGAACGAGCAGTACTTC.

This clone was counted only a few times. This chain links TRBV5-6 with TRBJ1-1; 8 bases are a match to TRBD1. V lost 5 bases, J lost 5 bases, and 5 bases stayed unmatched. Germline V gives CDR1 SGHDT, CDR2 YYEEEE. The CDR3 consists of 13 residues. The CDR3 DNA reads TGTGCCAGCAGTCAGGGGGCAGGGACTGAAGCTTTCTTT. This gives the protein CASSQGAGTEAFF.

This rearrangement joins TRBV5-1 to TRBJ1-2; D remains unclear. Trimming removed 4 bases from V and 6 bases from J, with 10 bases in between. The CDR3 is 12 residues long. Germline CDR1 reads SGHRS; CDR2 reads YFSETQ. The CDR3: CASSLGINGYTF. CDR3 DNA sequence: TGCGCCAGCAGCCTGGGTATCAATGGCTACACCTTC.

CDR3 sequence reads: CASSSRGSNTGELFF. As DNA, the CDR3 is TGTGCCAGCTCTTCACGGGGATCGAACACCGGGGAGCTGTTTTTT. The chain links TRBV2 to TRBJ2-2; D may be TRBD2 (5 bases). Trimming removed 8 bases from V and 0 bases from J, with 13 bases in between. Germline lookup yields CDR1 SNHLY and CDR2 FYNNEI. This CDR3 contains 15 residues.

The chain employs TRBV6-6 and TRBJ1-1; TRBD1 matches 8 bases. J lost 4 bases, V lost 6 bases, and 1 base had no gene match. The CDR3 has 12 amino acids. CDR1 is MNHNY and CDR2 is SVGAGI in the germline V gene (reference sequence). In DNA form, the CDR3 reads TGTGCCAGCAGAACAGGGGGCACTGAAGCTTTCTTT. The encoded protein is CASRTGGTEAFF.

The chain uses TRBV10-3 and TRBJ2-3; weak D call: TRBD1 (6 bases). The V end lost 3 bases, the J end lost 3 bases, and 13 bases lay between the germline ends. This CDR3 has 15 residues. Germline assignment: CDR1 ENHRY and CDR2 SYGVKD. CDR3 sequence: CAISDRDKWTDTQYF. Here the CDR3 DNA reads TGTGCCATCAGTGACCGGGACAAGTGGACAGATACGCAGTATTTT.

The rearrangement uses TRBV28 and TRBJ1-5, with D maybe TRBD1 (6 bases). The V end lost 7 bases, the J end lost 3 bases, and 10 bases lay between the germline ends. Germline lookup yields CDR1 MDHEN and CDR2 SYDVKM. This CDR3 has 13 residues. The DNA for the CDR3 is TGTGCCAGCAAACAGGGTATCAATCAGCCCCAGCATTTT. It codes for CASKQGINQPQHF.

The chain has TRBV9 and TRBJ2-2; D remains ambiguous. The CDR3 runs to 13 residues. From germline, CDR1 is SGDLS and CDR2 YYNGEE. Trimming removed 3 bases from V and 4 bases from J, with 7 bases in between. CDR3 bases: TGTGCCAGCAGCGGACAAGGCACCGGGGAGCTGTTTTTT. Translation: CASSGQGTGELFF.

This chain uses TRBV27 with TRBJ1-2; D possibly corresponds to TRBD1 (6 bases). CDR1 is MNHEY and CDR2 is SMNVEV in the germline V gene (reference sequence). Between the trimmed V and J ends, which lost 6 bases and 4 bases, there was a span of 15 bases. This CDR3 has 14 residues. In DNA form, the CDR3 reads TGTGCCAGCAGCCTAGGGGGGGCAGGCTATGGCTACACCTTC. Amino acids: CASSLGGAGYGYTF.

The rearrangement uses TRBV18 and TRBJ1-4, with unresolved D. Germline assignment: CDR1 KGHSH and CDR2 LQKENI. V lost 3 bases and J 1 base, leaving 9 bases between the germline ends. This CDR3 has 15 residues. The CDR3 loop reads CASSPLEGTNEKLFF. DNA of the CDR3: TGTGCCAGCTCACCCCTCGAGGGAACTAATGAAAAACTGTTTTTT. Drawing the rest from reference TRBV18 and TRBJ1-4, the complete variable domain is NAGVMQNPRHLVRRRGQEARLRCSPMKGHSHVYWYRQLPEEGLKFMVYLQKENIIDESGMPKERFSAEFPKEGPSILRIQQVVRGDSAAYFCASSPLEGTNEKLFFGSGTQLSVL.